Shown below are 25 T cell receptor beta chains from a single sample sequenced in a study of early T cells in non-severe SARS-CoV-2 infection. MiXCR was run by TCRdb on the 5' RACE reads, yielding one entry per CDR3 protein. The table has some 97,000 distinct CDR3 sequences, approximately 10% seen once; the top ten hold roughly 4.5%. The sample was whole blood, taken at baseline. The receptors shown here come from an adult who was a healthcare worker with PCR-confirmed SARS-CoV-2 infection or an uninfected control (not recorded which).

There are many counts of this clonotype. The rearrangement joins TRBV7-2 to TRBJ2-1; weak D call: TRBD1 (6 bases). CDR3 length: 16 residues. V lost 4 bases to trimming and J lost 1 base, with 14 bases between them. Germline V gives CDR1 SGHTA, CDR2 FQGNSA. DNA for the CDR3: TGTGCCAGCAGCTCACAGGGCGCAGTATCCTACAATGAGCAGTTCTTC. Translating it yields CASSSQGAVSYNEQFF.

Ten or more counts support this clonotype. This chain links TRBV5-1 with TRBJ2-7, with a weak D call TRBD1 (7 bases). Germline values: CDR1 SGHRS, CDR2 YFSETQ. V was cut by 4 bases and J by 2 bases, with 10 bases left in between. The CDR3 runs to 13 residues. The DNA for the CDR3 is TGCGCCAGCAGCGGAGGGACAGCCTACGAGCAGTACTTC. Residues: CASSGGTAYEQYF.

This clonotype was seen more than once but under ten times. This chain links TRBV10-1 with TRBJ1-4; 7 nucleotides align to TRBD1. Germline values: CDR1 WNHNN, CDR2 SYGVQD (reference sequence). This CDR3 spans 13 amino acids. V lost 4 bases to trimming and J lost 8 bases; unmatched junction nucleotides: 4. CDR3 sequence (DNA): TGCGCCAGCAGTGGGGACAGTGAAGAAAAACTGTTTTTT. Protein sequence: CASSGDSEEKLFF.

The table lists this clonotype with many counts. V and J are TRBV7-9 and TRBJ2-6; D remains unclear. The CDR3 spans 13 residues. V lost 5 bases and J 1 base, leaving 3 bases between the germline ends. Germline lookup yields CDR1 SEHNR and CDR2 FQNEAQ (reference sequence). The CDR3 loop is CASSPSGANVLTF. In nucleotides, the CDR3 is TGTGCCAGCAGCCCTTCTGGGGCCAACGTCCTGACTTTC.

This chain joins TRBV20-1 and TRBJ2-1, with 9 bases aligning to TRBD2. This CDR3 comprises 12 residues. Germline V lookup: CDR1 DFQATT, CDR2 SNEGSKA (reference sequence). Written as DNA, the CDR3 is TGCAGCGGGAGCGGGAGGACAAATGAGCAGTTCTTC. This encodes CSGSGRTNEQFF.

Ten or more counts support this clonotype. CDR3 amino acids: CASSSAPVNEQFF. The DNA of the CDR3 is TGTGCCAGCAGCTCCGCCCCCGTAAATGAGCAGTTCTTC. The gene calls are TRBV7-8 and TRBJ2-1; D gene unclear. The V gene lost 4 bases and the J gene lost 7 bases, with 11 bases spanning the gap. Per the germline V gene, CDR1 is SGHVS and CDR2 is FQNEAQ. There are 13 residues in the CDR3. Looking up the rest from reference TRBV7-8 and TRBJ2-1 gives the full variable domain: GAGVSQSPRYKVAKRGQDVALRCDPISGHVSLFWYQQALGQGPEFLTYFQNEAQLDKSGLPSDRFFAERPEGSVSTLKIQRTQQEDSAVYLCASSSAPVNEQFFGPGTRLTVL.

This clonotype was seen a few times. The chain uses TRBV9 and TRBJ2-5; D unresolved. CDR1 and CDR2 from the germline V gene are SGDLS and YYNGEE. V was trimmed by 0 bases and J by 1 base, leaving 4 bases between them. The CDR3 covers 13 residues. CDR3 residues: CASSVGPQETQYF. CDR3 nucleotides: TGTGCCAGCAGCGTAGGCCCCCAAGAGACCCAGTACTTC.

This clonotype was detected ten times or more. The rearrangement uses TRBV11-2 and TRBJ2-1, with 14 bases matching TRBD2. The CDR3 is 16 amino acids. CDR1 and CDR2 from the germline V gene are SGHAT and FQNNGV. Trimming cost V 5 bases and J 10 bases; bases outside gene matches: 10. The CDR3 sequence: CASSLLTSGGAREQFF. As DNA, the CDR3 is TGTGCCAGCAGCCTGCTGACTAGCGGGGGGGCCAGGGAGCAGTTCTTC. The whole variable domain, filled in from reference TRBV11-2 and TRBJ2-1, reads EAGVAQSPRYKIIEKRQSVAFWCNPISGHATLYWYQQILGQGPKLLIQFQNNGVVDDSQLPKDRFSAERLKGVDSTLKIQPAKLEDSAVYLCASSLLTSGGAREQFFGPGTRLTVL.

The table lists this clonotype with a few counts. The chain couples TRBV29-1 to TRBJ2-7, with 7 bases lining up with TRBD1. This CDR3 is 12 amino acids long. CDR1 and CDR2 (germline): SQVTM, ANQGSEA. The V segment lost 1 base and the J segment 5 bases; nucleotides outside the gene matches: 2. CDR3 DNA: TGCAGCGTTGAAGGACAGGGAAACGAGCAGTACTTC. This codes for CSVEGQGNEQYF.

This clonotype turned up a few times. CDR3: CSVRPHEGGELFF. CDR3 nucleotide sequence: TGCAGCGTGAGGCCTCATGAGGGCGGGGAGCTGTTTTTT. The rearrangement links TRBV29-1 to TRBJ2-2; D might be TRBD2 (5 bases). Germline-derived CDR1 and CDR2 are SQVTM and ANQGSEA. This CDR3 has 13 amino acids. V lost 6 bases to trimming and J lost 7 bases, with 15 bases between them.

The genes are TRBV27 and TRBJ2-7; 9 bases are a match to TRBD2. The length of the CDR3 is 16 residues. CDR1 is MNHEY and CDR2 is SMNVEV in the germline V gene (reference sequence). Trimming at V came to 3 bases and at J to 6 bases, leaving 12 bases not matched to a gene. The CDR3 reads CASSFSAGGTPGEQYF. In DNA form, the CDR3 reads TGTGCCAGCAGTTTTTCAGCGGGGGGAACCCCTGGCGAGCAGTACTTC.

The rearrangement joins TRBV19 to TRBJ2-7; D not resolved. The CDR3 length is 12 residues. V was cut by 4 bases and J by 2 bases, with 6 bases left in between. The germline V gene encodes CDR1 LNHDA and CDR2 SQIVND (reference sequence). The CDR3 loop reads CASSKPPYEQYF. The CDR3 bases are TGTGCCAGTAGTAAACCCCCCTACGAGCAGTACTTC.

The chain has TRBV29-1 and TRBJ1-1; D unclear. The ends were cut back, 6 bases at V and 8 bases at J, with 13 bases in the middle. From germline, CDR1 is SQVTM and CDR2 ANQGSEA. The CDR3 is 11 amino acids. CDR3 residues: CSVSQVEEAFF. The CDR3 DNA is TGCAGCGTAAGCCAGGTTGAGGAAGCTTTCTTT. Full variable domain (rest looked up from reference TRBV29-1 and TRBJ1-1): SAVISQKPSRDICQRGTSLTIQCQVDSQVTMMFWYRQQPGQSLTLIATANQGSEATYESGFVIDKFPISRPNLTFSTLTVSNMSPEDSSIYLCSVSQVEEAFFGQGTRLTVV.

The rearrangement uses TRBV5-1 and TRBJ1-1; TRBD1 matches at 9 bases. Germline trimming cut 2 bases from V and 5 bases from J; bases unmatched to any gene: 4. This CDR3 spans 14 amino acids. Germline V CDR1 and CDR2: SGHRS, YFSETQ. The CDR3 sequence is CASSFQTGGTEAFF. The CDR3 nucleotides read TGCGCCAGCAGCTTTCAGACAGGGGGAACTGAAGCTTTCTTT.

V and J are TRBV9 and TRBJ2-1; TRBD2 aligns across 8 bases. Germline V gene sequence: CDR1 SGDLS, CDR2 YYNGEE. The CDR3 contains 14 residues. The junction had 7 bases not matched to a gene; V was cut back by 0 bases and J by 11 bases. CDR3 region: CASSVEGSGMKQFF. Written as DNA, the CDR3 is TGTGCCAGCAGCGTAGAGGGTAGCGGGATGAAGCAGTTCTTC.

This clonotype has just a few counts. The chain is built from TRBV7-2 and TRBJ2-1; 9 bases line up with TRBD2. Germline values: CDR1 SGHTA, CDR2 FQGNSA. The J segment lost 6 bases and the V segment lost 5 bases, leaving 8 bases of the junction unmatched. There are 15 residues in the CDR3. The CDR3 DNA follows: TGTGCCAGCAGCATCGTCCTAGCGGGAACCAATGAGCAGTTCTTC. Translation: CASSIVLAGTNEQFF.

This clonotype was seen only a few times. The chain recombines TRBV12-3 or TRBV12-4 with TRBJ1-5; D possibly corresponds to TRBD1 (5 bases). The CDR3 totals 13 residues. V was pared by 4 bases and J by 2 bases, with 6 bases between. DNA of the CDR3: TGTGCCAGCAGTTGGGACGGCAATCAGCCCCAGCATTTT. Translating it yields CASSWDGNQPQHF.

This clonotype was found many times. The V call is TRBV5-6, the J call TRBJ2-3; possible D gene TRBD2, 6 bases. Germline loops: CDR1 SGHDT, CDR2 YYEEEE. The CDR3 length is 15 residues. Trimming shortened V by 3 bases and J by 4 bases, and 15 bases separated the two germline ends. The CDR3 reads CASSSVAAPSDTQYF. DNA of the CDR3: TGTGCCAGCAGCTCCGTAGCGGCACCCTCAGATACGCAGTATTTT. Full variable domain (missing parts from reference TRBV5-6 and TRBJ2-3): DAGVTQSPTHLIKTRGQQVTLRCSPKSGHDTVSWYQQALGQGPQFIFQYYEEEERQRGNFPDRFSGHQFPNYSSELNVNALLLGDSALYLCASSSVAAPSDTQYFGPGTRLTVL.

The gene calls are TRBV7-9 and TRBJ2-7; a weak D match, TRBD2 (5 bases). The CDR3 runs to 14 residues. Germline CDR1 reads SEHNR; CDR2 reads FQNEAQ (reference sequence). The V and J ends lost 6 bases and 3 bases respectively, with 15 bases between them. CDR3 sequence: CASSSSGTFYEQYF. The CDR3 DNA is TGTGCCAGCAGTTCCAGCGGAACTTTCTACGAGCAGTACTTC.

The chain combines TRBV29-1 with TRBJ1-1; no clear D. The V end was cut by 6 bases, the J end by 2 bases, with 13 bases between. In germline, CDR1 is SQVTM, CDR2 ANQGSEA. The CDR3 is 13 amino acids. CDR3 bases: TGCAGCGTGATCCGGGATACAAACACTGAAGCTTTCTTT. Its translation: CSVIRDTNTEAFF. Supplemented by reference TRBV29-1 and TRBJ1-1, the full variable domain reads SAVISQKPSRDICQRGTSLTIQCQVDSQVTMMFWYRQQPGQSLTLIATANQGSEATYESGFVIDKFPISRPNLTFSTLTVSNMSPEDSSIYLCSVIRDTNTEAFFGQGTRLTVV.

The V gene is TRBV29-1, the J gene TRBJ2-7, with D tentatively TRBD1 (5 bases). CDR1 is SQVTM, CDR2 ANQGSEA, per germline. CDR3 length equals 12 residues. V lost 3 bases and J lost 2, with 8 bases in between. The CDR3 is CSVDAGTYEQYF. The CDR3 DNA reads TGCAGCGTTGACGCAGGGACCTACGAGCAGTACTTC.

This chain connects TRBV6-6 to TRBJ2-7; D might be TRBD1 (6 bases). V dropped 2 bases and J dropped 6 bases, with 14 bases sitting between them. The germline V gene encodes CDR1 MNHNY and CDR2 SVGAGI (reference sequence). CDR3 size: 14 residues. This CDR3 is CASSYNREKAEQYF. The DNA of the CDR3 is TGTGCCAGCAGTTACAACAGGGAGAAGGCCGAGCAGTACTTC.

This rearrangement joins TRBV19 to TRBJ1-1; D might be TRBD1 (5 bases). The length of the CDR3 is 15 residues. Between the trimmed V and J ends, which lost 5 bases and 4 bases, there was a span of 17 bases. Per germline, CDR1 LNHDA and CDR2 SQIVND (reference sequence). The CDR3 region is CASSPGQNLGTEAFF. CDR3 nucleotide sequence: TGTGCCAGTAGTCCAGGACAAAACTTGGGCACTGAAGCTTTCTTT.

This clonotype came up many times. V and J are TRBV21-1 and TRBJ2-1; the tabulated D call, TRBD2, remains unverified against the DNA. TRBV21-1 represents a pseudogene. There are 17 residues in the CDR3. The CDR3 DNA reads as TGTGCCAGCAGCCCCAGACTAGCGGGAGTCAGCCACAATGAGCAGTTCTTC. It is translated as CASSPRLAGVSHNEQFF.

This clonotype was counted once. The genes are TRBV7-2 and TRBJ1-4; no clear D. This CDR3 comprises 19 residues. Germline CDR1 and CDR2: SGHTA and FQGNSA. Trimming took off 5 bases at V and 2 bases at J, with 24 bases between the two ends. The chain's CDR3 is CASSPKLTGSRRTNEKLFF. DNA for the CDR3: TGTGCCAGCAGCCCCAAACTCACCGGGAGCAGGAGGACTAATGAAAAACTGTTTTTT.